This T cell receptor (beta chain) was documented in a study of CD8 T cells in ankylosing spondylitis. Broader study findings: From matched ankylosing spondylitis synovial fluid, disease-linked clones were reportedly recovered at significantly enriched levels.

V lost 2 bases and J 8 bases, leaving 4 bases between the germline ends. The germline V gene encodes CDR1 SGHTA and CDR2 FQGNSA. This CDR3 spans 11 amino acids. Comments on this clonotype: Its antigen is as yet unknown.

TCRdb analysed the 5' RACE reads with MiXCR anew, one entry per CDR3 protein. The sample shows 200,000 to 250,000 distinct CDR3 sequences, under 30% of them seen only once. This TCR came from a male donor with ankylosing spondylitis or in good health (not recorded which). The rearrangement links TRBV7-2 to TRBJ2-1, with D unclear. Sequenced material: blood, either unsorted or a sorted T cell fraction (not recorded which). The CDR3 DNA reads as TGTGCCAGCAGCTTAATCGATGAGCAGTTCTTC. It translates to CASSLIDEQFF.